This record looks at one TCR beta chain sequence and its context. Its antigen is unidentified. Its ends do not fully match the called genes, so a read error is possible. Three rounds of nested PCR, following a modified ARM-PCR protocol, produced the TCRbeta library. TCRdb analysed the multiplex PCR reads with MiXCR anew, one entry per CDR3 protein. This sample has tens of thousands of distinct CDR3 sequences, with 70% to 80% found just once. This entry comes from a study of tumor and adjacent non-tumor tissue in lung cancer. This sample's RNA came from whole unsorted tissue. The normal lung tissue was taken more than 3 cm from the tumor edge. Study conclusions and caveats: TCR diversity was significantly greater in tumor than normal lung tissue.

The clonotype was recovered from a woman aged 60-75 years with non-small cell lung cancer. Sequenced material: distant non-tumor lung tissue.

The CDR3 here is CASSSFQTGKLFF. The CDR3 bases are TGTGCCAGCAGCTCTTTCCAAACCGGGAAGCTGTTTTTT. The chain couples TRBV11-2 to TRBJ2-2, with D tentatively TRBD2 (5 bases). From germline, CDR1 is SGHAT and CDR2 FQNNGV. The CDR3 length is 13 residues.